The source of this T cell receptor (beta chain) is a study of beta chain features in type 1 diabetes. Notes on the study in general: The analysis here could not establish whether HLA type shapes TCRB rearrangement.

Using CD45RO/CCR7/CD25/CD127/CD95/CD27, CD4+ naive, central memory, regulatory and stem cell-like memory cells were sorted. Purity exceeded 98% in all sorted populations. Trimming took off 6 bases at V and 5 bases at J, with 19 bases between the two ends. Germline-derived CDR1 and CDR2 are SNHLY and FYNNEI. The CDR3 covers 15 residues. Sequenced material consisted of expressed TCRB transcripts (all of the isolated RNA was reverse transcribed). TCRdb keeps only in-frame clones here, not all; method: immunoSEQ multiplex PCR. The table lists roughly 450,000 clones, about 15% of them singletons. This clone was counted only a few times. What it recognizes is unknown.

The sample was naive CD4+ T cells from blood. The TCR was taken from a man under 40 in good health. This chain joins TRBV2 and TRBJ2-5; a possible D gene is TRBD1 (6 bases). In nucleotides, the CDR3 is TGTGCCAGCAGGGAGCTAGGGACACCCCAGGAGACCCAGTACTTC. Translation: CASRELGTPQETQYF.